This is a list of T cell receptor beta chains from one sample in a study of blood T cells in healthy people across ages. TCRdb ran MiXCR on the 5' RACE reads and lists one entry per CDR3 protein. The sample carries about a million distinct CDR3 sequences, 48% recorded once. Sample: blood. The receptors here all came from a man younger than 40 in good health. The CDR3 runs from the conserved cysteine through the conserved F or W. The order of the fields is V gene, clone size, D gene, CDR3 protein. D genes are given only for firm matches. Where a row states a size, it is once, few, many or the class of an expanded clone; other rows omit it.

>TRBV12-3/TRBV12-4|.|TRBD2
CASSFGRGAYIEQFF
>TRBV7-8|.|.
CASSRGMTYNEQFF
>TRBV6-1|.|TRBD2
CASRSTSGGAAGNNEQFF
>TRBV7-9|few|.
CASSSSQGWEGYTF
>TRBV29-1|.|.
CSVPRDTPRPLEQYF
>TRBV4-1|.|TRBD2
CASSQDISGGEYEQFF
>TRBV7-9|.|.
CASSLYEGNYEQYF
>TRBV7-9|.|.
CASSSYKSTDTQYF
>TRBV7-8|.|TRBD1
CASSLQTGINEKLFF
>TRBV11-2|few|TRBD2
CASSPSGAFQETQYF
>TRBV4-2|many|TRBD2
CASSQEYSGGATDTQYF
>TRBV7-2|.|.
CASRPPGHDIGTQYF
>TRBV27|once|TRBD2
CASSVGGFGTDTQYF
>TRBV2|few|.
CASSEAGSPRGEQFF
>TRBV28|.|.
CASSLIDRFNTEAFF
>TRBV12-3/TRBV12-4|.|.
CASNPGNTGEKLFF
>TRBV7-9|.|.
CASSYRDDMNTEAFF
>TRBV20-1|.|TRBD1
CSGGQGARNYGYTF
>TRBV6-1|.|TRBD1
CASGLEGGVRGTEAFF
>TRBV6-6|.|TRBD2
CASSRESGGSYEQYF
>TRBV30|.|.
CAWSGPERDTQYF
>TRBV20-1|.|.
CSAIRSVRFNQPQHF
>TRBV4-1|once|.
CASSQLEVRTDTQYF
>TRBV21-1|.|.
CASSPDTGTLDTGELFF
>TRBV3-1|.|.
CASSQARTEAFF
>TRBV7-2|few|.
CASSLDGGGPYTQYF
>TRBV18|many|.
CASSSSTQGNTEAFF
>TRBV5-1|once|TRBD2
CASRLWTSGSKADTQYF
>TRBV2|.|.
CASSENWGRGGTF
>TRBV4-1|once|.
CASSQPQTGSEGYTF
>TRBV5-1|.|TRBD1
CASRKSMTGTNYEQYF
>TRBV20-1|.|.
CSAYSGVDEQYF
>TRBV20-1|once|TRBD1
CSARERSLGQGRNQPQHF
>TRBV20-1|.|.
CSAYRATRGNTQYF
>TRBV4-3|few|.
CASSQDRTSPEQYF
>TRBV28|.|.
CASSLGGLQLISMAKNIQYF
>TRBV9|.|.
CASSIALAGYEQYF